Listed below are T cell receptor beta chains from one sample, sequenced in a study of shared clonotypes between healthy human individuals. Profiled with immunoSEQ multiplex PCR; TCRdb holds only in-frame clones, not every one. In the table there are about 1.9 million clones, 93% of which are singletons. The sequencing sample was made of naive CD8+ T cells from PBMCs. These receptor sequences come from a young man in good health. Some clones in this sample may be carry-over from other donors' samples. Both conserved end residues are part of each CDR3. Each record gives: V gene, clone size, D gene, J gene, CDR3 protein, CDR3 DNA. D genes are given only for firm matches. A row's size may be missing; if present it is once, few, many or a size class.

>TRBV4-2|once|.|TRBJ2-7
CASSQESVGYEQYF
TGTGCCAGCAGCCAAGAGTCAGTCGGATACGAGCAGTACTTC
>TRBV27|.|.|TRBJ2-4
CASSLNRARIQYF
TGTGCCAGCAGTCTTAACAGGGCTCGCATTCAGTACTTC
>TRBV9|.|TRBD2|TRBJ2-7
CASSPRGSGRAPSYEQYF
TGTGCCAGCAGCCCCCGGGGTAGCGGGAGAGCCCCCTCCTACGAGCAGTACTTC
>TRBV12-5|.|TRBD1|TRBJ1-2
CASGPGQNYGYTF
TGTGCTAGTGGCCCGGGACAGAACTATGGCTACACCTTC
>TRBV7-9|.|TRBD2|TRBJ2-3
CASSFLVLLAGGRTDTQYF
TGTGCCAGCAGCTTTCTCGTCCTACTAGCGGGAGGTAGGACAGATACGCAGTATTTT
>TRBV5-1|.|TRBD2|TRBJ2-7
CASSLGPAGGYEQYF
TGCGCCAGCAGCTTGGGCCCAGCGGGAGGCTACGAGCAGTACTTC
>TRBV25-1|.|.|TRBJ2-7
CASSESPSYEQYF
TGTGCCAGCAGTGAGTCCCCATCCTACGAGCAGTACTTC
>TRBV27|.|TRBD2|TRBJ2-1
CASRLLAGINEQFF
TGTGCCAGCAGGTTACTAGCGGGAATTAATGAGCAGTTCTTC
>TRBV11-2|.|.|TRBJ2-3
CASSSSDTQYF
TGTGCCAGCAGCTCGTCAGATACGCAGTATTTT
>TRBV9|.|.|TRBJ2-7
CASSVAVGGPSEQYF
TGTGCCAGCAGCGTCGCGGTCGGGGGGCCTAGCGAGCAGTACTTC
>TRBV10-3|.|TRBD2|TRBJ2-2
CAISESGLAGVYTGELFF
TGTGCCATCAGTGAGTCAGGGCTAGCGGGAGTATACACCGGGGAGCTGTTTTTT